This T cell receptor (beta chain) is from a study of blood T cell repertoires in COVID-19. Overall study: In each case, the material was cDNA or gDNA derived from T cells, B-cell-depleted T cells, or PBMCs.

Symptom resolution, clearance, or two negative PCRs marked donors in Cohort 3 as recovered. Authors' data handling: Counts of nucleated cells, estimated from reference gene primer amplification, were obtained. This table comes from immunoSEQ multiplex PCR, and its TCRdb copy is limited to in-frame clones, with some not included. D and trimming were read from the DNA, whereas the V and J calls and clone size are those reported in that table. The data contain fewer than 400,000 clones, around nine tenths of them singletons. V shed 7 bases and J 6 bases; nucleotides not matched to a gene: 9. Germline-derived CDR1 and CDR2 are SEHNR and FQNEAQ (reference sequence). The CDR3 sequence is 14 residues long.

Sequencing was performed on PBMCs or T cells enriched from blood (not recorded which). This clonotype was sampled from a woman between 45 and 65 years old who had recovered from COVID-19. The chain has TRBV7-9 and TRBJ2-1; 7 bases line up with TRBD2. DNA for the CDR3: TGTGCCAGCATCGACCTCGGGGAGGGCAATGAGCAGTTCTTC. Its translation: CASIDLGEGNEQFF.